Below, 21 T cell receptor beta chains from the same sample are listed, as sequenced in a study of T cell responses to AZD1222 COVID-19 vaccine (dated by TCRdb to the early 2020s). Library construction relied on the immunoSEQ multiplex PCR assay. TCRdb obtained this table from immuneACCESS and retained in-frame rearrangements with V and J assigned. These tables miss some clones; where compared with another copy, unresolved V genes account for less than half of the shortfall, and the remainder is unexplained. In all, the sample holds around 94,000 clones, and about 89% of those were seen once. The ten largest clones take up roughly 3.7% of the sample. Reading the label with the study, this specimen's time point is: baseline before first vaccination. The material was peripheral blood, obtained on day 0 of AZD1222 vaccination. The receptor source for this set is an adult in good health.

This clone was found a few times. The CDR3 DNA sequence: TGTGCCAGCAGCCCCCGGACAGGCCAGGGGTATGGCTACACCTTC. As protein: CASSPRTGQGYGYTF. The chain employs TRBV11-3 and TRBJ1-2, with 7 bases that match TRBD1. Germline trimming cut 5 bases from V and 5 bases from J; bases unmatched to any gene: 11. The CDR3 has 15 amino acids. Germline CDR1 is SGHNT and CDR2 is YENEEA.

CDR3 residues: CASSVDTGQGGRWELFF. The DNA of the CDR3 is TGTGCCAGCAGCGTAGATACGGGACAGGGAGGGAGATGGGAGCTGTTTTTT. This chain joins TRBV7-2 and TRBJ2-2, with 9 nucleotides matching TRBD1. Germline assignment: CDR1 SGHTA and CDR2 FQGNSA. The CDR3 has 17 residues. V shed 5 bases, J shed 9 bases, and the junction held 16 bases outside the gene matches.

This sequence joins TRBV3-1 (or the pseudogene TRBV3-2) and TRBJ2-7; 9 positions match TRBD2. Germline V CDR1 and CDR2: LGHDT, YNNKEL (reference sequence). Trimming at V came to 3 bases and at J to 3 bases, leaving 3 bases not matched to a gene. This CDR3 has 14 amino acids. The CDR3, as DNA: TGTGCCAGCAGCCAGCGGGGGGGCGTCTACGAGCAGTACTTC. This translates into CASSQRGGVYEQYF.

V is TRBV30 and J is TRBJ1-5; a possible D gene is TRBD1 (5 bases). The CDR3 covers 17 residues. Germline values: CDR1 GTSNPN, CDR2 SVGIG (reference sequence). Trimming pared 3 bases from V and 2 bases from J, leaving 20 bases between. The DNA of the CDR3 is TGTGCCTGGAGAAGGAGGGGATCAGGAGTAGGCAATCAGCCCCAGCATTTT. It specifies CAWRRRGSGVGNQPQHF.

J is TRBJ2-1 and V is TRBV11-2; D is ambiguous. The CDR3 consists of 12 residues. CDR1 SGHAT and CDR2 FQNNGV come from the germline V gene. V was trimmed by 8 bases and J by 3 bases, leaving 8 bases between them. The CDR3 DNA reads TGTGCCAGCCATGGAAACTACAATGAGCAGTTCTTC. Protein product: CASHGNYNEQFF.

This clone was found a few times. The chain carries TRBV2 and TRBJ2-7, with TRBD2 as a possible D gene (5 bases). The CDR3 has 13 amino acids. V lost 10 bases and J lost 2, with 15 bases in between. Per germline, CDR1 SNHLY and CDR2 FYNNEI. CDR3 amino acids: CATRGQTPYEQYF. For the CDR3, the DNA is TGTGCCACCCGAGGGCAGACTCCCTACGAGCAGTACTTC.

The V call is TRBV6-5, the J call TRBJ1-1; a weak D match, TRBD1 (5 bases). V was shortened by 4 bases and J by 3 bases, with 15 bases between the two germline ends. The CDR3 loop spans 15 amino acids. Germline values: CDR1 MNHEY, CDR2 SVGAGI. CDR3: CASSSGTGRHTEAFF. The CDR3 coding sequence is TGTGCCAGCAGTTCCGGAACGGGACGGCACACTGAAGCTTTCTTT.

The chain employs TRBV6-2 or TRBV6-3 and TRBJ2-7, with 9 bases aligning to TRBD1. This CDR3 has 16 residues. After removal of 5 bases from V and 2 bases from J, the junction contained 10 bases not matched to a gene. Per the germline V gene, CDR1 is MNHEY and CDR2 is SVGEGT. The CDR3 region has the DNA TGTGCCAGCAGTGCACCGCCGGGACAGGGACCCTACGAGCAGTACTTC. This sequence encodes CASSAPPGQGPYEQYF.

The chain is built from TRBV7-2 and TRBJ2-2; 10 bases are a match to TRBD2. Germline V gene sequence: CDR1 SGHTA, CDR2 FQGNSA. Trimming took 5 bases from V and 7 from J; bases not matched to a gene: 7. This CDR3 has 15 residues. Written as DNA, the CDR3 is TGTGCCAGCAGCACCACTAGCGGGGTTAGCGGGGAGCTGTTTTTT. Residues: CASSTTSGVSGELFF.

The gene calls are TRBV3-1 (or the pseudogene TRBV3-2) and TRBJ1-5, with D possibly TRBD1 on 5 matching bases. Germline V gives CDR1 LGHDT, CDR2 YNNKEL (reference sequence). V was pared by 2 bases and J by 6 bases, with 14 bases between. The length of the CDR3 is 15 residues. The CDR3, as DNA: TGTGCCAGCAGCCAACCCCAGGGCGGTGGTCAGCCCCAGCATTTT. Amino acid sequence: CASSQPQGGGQPQHF.

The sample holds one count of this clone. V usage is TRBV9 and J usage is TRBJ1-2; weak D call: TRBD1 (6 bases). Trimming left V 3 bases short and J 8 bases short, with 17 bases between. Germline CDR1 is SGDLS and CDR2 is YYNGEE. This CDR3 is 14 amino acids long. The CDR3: CASSASGVGRGYTF. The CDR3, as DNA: TGTGCCAGCAGCGCTTCAGGGGTGGGGAGGGGCTACACCTTC. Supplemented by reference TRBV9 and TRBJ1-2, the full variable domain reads DSGVTQTPKHLITATGQRVTLRCSPRSGDLSVYWYQQSLDQGLQFLIQYYNGEERAKGNILERFSAQQFPDLHSELNLSSLELGDSALYFCASSASGVGRGYTFGSGTRLTVV.

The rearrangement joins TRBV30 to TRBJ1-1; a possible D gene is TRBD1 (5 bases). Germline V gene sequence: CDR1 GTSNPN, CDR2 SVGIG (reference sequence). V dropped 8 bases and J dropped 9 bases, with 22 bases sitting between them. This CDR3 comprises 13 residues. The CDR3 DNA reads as TGTGCCGCGAACCTGGGGGAAGGGACCCAAGCTTTCTTT. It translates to CAANLGEGTQAFF. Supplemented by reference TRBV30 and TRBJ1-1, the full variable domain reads SQTIHQWPATLVQPVGSPLSLECTVEGTSNPNLYWYRQAAGRGLQLLFYSVGIGQISSEVPQNLSASRPQDRQFILSSKKLLLSDSGFYLCAANLGEGTQAFFGQGTRLTVV.

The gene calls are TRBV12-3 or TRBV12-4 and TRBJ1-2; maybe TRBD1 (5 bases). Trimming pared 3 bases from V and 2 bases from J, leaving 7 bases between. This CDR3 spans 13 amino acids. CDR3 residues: CASSFRGNYGYTF. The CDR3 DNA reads TGTGCCAGCAGTTTTAGGGGAAACTATGGCTACACCTTC.

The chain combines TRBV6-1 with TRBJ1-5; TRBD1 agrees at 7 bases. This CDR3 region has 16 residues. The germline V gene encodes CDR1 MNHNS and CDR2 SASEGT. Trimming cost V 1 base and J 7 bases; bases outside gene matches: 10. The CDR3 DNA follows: TGTGCCAGCAGTGAAGGCCGGGGAGGGGGCTCCCAGCCCCAGCATTTT. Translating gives CASSEGRGGGSQPQHF.

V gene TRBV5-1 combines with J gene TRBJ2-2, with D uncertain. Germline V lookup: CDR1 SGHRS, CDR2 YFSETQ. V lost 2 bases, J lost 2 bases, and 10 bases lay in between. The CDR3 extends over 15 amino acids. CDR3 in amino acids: CASSFLGFNTGELFF. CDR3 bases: TGCGCCAGCAGCTTCTTGGGTTTTAACACCGGGGAGCTGTTTTTT.

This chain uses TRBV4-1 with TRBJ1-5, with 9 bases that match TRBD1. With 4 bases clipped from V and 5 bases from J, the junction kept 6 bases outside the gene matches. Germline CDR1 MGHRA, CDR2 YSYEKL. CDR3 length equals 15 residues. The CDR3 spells CASSRGQGGDQPQHF. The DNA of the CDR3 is TGCGCCAGCAGCCGGGGACAGGGTGGCGATCAGCCCCAGCATTTT.

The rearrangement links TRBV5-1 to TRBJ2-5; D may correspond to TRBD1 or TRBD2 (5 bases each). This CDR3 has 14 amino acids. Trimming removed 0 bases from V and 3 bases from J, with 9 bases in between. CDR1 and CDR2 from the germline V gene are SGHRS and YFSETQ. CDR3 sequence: CASSLAGAEETQYF. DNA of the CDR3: TGCGCCAGCAGCTTGGCCGGGGCCGAAGAGACCCAGTACTTC.

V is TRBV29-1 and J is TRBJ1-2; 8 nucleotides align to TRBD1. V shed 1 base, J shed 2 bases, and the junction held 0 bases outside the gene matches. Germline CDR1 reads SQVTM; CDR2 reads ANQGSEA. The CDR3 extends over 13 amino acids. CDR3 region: CSVEGTGNYGYTF. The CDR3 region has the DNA TGCAGCGTTGAAGGGACAGGGAACTATGGCTACACCTTC.

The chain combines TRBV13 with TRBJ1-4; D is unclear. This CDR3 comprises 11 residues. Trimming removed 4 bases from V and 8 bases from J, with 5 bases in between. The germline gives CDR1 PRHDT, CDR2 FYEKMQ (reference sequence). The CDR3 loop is CASSYGEKLFF. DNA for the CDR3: TGTGCCAGCAGCTACGGAGAAAAACTGTTTTTT.

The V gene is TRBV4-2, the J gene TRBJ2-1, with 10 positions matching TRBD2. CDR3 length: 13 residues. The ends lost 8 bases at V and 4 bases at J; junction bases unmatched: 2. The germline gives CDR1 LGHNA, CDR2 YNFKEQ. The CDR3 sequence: CASGGLAYNEQFF. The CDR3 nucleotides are TGTGCCAGCGGGGGACTAGCGTACAATGAGCAGTTCTTC.

The DNA for the CDR3 is TGTGCCAGCAGCTTATACGTCAATGAGCAGTTCTTC. Translated: CASSLYVNEQFF. The rearrangement joins TRBV7-8 to TRBJ2-1, with D hard to call. CDR3 length equals 12 residues. From germline, CDR1 is SGHVS and CDR2 FQNEAQ. Trimming left V 2 bases short and J 6 bases short, with 5 bases between.